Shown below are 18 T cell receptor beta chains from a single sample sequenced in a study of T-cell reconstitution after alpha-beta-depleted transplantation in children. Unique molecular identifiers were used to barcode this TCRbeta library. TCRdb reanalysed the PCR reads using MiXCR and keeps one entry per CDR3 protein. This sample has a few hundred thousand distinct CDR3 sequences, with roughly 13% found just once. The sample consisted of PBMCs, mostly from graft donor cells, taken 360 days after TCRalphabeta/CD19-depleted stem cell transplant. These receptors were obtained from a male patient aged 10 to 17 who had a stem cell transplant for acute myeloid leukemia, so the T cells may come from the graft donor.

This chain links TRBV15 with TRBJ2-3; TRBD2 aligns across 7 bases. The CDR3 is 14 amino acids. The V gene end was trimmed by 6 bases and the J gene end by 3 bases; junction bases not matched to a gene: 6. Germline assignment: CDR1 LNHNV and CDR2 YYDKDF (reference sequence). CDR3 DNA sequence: TGTGCCACCAGTTTCGGGAGGTCAACAGATACGCAGTATTTT. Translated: CATSFGRSTDTQYF.

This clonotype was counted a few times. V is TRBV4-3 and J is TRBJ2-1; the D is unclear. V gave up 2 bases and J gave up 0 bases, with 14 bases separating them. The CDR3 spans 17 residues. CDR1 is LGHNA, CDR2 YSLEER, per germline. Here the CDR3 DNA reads TGCGCCAGCAGCCAAAACGGTAGGGTGGGCTCCTACAATGAGCAGTTCTTC. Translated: CASSQNGRVGSYNEQFF.

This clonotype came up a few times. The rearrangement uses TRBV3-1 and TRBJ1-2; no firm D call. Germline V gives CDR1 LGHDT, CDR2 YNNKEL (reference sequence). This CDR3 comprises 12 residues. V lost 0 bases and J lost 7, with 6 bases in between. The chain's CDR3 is CASSQEKGGYTF. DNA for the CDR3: TGTGCCAGCAGCCAAGAGAAGGGTGGCTACACCTTC.

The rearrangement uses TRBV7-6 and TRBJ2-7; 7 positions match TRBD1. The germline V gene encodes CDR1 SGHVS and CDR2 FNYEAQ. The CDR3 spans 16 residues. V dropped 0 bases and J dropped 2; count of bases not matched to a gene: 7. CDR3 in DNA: TGTGCCAGCAGCTTAGCATCAGCCGGGACAGCCTACGAGCAGTACTTC. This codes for CASSLASAGTAYEQYF. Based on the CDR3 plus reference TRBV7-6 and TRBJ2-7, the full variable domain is GAGVSQSPRYKVTKRGQDVALRCDPISGHVSLYWYRQALGQGPEFLTYFNYEAQQDKSGLPNDRFSAERPEGSISTLTIQRTEQRDSAMYRCASSLASAGTAYEQYFGPGTRLTVT.

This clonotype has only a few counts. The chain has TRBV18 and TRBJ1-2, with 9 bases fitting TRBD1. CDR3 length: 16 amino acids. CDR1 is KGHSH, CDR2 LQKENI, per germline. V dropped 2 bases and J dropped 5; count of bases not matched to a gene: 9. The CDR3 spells CASSPLDRGSRYGYTF. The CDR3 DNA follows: TGTGCCAGCTCACCATTGGACAGGGGTTCGCGATATGGCTACACCTTC.

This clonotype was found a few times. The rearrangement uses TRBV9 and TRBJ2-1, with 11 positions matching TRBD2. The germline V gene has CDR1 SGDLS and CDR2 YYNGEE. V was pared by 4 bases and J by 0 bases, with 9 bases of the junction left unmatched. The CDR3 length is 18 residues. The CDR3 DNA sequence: TGTGCCAGCAGCCCCCGGACTAGCGGGCAACTCTCCTACAATGAGCAGTTCTTC. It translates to CASSPRTSGQLSYNEQFF.

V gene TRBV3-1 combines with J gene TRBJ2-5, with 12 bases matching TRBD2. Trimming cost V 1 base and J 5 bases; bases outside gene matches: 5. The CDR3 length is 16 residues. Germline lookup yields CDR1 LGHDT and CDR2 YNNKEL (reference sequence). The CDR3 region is CASSQAPSGRVETQYF. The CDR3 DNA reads TGTGCCAGCAGCCAAGCCCCTAGCGGGAGGGTCGAGACCCAGTACTTC.

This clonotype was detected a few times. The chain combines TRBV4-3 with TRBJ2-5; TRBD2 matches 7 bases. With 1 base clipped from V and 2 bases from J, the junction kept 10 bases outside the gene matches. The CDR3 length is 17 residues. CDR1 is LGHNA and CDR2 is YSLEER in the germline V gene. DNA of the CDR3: TGCGCCAGCAGCCAAGTTATGAGGCTAGCGGTTCAAGAGACCCAGTACTTC. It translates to CASSQVMRLAVQETQYF.

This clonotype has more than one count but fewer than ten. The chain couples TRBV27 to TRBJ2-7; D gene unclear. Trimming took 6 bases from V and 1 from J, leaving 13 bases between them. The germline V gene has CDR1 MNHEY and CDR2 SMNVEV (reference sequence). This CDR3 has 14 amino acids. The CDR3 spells CASSLVDGSYEQYF. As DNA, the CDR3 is TGTGCCAGCAGCTTAGTGGACGGATCCTACGAGCAGTACTTC.

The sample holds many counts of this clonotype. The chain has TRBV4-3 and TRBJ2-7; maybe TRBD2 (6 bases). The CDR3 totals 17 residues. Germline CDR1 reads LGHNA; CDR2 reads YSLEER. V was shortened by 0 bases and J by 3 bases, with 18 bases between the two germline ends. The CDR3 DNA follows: TGCGCCAGCAGCCAAGACCAAAATTTGGAGGGGCTCTACGAGCAGTACTTC. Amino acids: CASSQDQNLEGLYEQYF.

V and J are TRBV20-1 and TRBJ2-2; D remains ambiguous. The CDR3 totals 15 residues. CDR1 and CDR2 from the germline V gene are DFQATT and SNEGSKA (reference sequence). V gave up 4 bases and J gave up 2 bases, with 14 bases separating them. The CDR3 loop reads CSATPPGLNTGELFF. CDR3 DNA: TGCAGTGCTACTCCTCCGGGTCTCAACACCGGGGAGCTGTTTTTT.

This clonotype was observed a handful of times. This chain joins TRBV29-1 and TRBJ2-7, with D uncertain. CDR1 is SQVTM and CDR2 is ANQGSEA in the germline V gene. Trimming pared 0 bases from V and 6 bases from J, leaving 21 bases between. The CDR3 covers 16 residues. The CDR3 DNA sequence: TGCAGCGTTGAAGATCTAGGTGGCAGCACTCCTGGCGAGCAGTACTTC. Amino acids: CSVEDLGGSTPGEQYF.

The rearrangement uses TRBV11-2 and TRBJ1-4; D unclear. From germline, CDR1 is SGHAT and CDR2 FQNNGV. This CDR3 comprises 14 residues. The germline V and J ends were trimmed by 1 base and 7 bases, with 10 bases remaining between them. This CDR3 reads CASSLVLGGEKLFF. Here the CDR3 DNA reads TGTGCCAGCAGCTTAGTCCTCGGTGGTGAAAAACTGTTTTTT.

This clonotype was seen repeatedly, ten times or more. The CDR3 here is CASSFRQSYEQYF. The CDR3 DNA follows: TGTGCCAGCAGTTTTCGGCAGTCCTACGAGCAGTACTTC. This chain uses TRBV27 with TRBJ2-7; D is undetermined. With 3 bases removed from V and 1 base from J, the gap between germline ends came to 7 bases. The CDR3 spans 13 residues. From germline, CDR1 is MNHEY and CDR2 SMNVEV (reference sequence).

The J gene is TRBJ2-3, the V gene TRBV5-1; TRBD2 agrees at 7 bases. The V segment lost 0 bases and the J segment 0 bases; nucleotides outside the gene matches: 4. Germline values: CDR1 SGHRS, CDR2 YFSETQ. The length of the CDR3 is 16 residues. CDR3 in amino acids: CASSLERGLSTDTQYF. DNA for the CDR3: TGCGCCAGCAGCTTGGAGCGGGGATTAAGCACAGATACGCAGTATTTT.

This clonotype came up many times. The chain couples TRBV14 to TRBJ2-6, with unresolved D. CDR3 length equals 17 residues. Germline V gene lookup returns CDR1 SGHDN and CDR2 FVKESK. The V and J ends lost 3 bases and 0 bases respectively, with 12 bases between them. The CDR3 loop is CASSHLDLYSGANVLTF. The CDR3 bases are TGTGCCAGCAGCCACTTGGACCTTTACTCTGGGGCCAACGTCCTGACTTTC.

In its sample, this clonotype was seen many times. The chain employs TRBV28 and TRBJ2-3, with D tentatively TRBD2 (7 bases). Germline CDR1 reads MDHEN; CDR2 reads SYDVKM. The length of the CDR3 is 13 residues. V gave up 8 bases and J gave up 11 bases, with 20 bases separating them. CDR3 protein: CASVRVGGEKQYF. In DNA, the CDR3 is TGTGCCAGCGTACGGGTAGGGGGGGAGAAGCAGTATTTT.

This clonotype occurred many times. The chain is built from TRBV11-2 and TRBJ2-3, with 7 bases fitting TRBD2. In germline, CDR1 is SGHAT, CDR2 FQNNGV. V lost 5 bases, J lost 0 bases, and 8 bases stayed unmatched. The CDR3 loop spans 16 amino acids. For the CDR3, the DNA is TGTGCCAGCAGCATTTCCAGCGGGATAAGCACAGATACGCAGTATTTT. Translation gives CASSISSGISTDTQYF.